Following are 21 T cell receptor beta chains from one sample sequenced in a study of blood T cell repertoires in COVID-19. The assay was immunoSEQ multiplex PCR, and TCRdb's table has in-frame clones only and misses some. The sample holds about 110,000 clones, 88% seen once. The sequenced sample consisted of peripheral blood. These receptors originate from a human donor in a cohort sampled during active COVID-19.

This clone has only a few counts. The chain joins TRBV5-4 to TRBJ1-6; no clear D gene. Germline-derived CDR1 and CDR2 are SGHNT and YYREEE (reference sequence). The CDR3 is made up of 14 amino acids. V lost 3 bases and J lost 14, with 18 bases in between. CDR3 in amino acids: CASSSDLLVKSLHF. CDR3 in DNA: TGTGCCAGCAGCTCCGACTTATTAGTCAAGTCCCTCCACTTT.

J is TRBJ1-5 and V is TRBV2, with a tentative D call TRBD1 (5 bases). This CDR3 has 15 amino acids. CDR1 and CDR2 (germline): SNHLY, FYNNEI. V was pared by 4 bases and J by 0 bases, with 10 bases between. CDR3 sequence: CASSGSQVSNQPQHF. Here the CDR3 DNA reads TGTGCCAGCAGTGGATCACAGGTTAGCAATCAGCCCCAGCATTTT.

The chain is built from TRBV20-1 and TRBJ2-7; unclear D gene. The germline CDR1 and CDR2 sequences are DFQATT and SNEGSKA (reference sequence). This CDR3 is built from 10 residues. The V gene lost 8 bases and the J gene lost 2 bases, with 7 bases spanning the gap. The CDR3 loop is CSPRAYEQYF. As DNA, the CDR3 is TGCAGTCCCCGGGCCTACGAGCAGTACTTC.

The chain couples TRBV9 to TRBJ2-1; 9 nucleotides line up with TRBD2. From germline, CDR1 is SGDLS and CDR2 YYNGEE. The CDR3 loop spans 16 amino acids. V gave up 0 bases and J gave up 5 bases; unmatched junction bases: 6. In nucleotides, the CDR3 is TGTGCCAGCAGCGTAGCTTGGTTAGCGGGGGACAATGAGCAGTTCTTC. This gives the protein CASSVAWLAGDNEQFF.

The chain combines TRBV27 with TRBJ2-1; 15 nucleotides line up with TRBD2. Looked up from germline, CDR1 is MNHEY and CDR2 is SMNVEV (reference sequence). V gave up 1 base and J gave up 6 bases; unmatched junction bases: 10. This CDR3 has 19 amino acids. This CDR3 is CASSLLIGEGLAGGNEQFF. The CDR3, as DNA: TGTGCCAGCAGTTTATTAATTGGGGAGGGACTAGCGGGGGGCAATGAGCAGTTCTTC.

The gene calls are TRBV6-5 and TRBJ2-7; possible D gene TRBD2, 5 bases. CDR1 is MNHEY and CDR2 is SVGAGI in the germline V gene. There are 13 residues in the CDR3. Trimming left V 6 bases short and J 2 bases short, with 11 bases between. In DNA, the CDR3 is TGTGCCAGCAGCGCCGGGATAACCTACGAGCAGTACTTC. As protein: CASSAGITYEQYF.

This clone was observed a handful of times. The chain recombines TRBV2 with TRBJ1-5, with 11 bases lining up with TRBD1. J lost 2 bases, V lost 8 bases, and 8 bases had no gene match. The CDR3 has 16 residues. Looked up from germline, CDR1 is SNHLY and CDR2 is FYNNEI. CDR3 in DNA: TGTGCCAGCGGCGGACAGGGGGCTTGGGGCAATCAGCCCCAGCATTTT. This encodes CASGGQGAWGNQPQHF.

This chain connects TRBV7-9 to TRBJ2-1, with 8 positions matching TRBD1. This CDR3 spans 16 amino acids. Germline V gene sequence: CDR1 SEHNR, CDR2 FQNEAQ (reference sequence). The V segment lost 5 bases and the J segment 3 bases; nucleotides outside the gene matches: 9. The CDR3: CASSPGQGVGYNEQFF. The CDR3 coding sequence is TGTGCCAGCAGCCCCGGACAGGGAGTAGGCTACAATGAGCAGTTCTTC.

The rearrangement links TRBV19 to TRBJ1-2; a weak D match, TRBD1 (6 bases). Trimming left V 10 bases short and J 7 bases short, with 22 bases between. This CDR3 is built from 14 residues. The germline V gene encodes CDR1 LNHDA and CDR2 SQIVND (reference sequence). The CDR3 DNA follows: TGTGCCATCGGGAACAGGGACCACGGCGGTGGCTACACCTTC. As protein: CAIGNRDHGGGYTF.

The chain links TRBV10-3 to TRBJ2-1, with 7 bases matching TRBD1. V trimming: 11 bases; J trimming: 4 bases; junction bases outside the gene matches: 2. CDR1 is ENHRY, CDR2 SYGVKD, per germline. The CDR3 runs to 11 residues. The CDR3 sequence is CASTGYNEQFF. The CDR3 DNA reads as TGTGCCTCGACAGGGTACAATGAGCAGTTCTTC.

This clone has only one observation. In nucleotides, the CDR3 is TGTGCCAGCAGTTACTCATCGGTGAACACTGAAGCTTTCTTT. It specifies CASSYSSVNTEAFF. The gene calls are TRBV6-5 and TRBJ1-1; no clear D gene. The CDR3 sequence is 14 residues long. The ends were cut back, 0 bases at V and 0 bases at J, with 5 bases in the middle. Germline V lookup: CDR1 MNHEY, CDR2 SVGAGI.

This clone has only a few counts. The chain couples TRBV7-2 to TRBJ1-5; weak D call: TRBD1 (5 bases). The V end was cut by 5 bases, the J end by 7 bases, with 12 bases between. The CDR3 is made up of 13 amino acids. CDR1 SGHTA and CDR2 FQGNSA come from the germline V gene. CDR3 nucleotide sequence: TGTGCCAGCAGCACCGCGGGGGAACAGCCCCAGCATTTT. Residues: CASSTAGEQPQHF.

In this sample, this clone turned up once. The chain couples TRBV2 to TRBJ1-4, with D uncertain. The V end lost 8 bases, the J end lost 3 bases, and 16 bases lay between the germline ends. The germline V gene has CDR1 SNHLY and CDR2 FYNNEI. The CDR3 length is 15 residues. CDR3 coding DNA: TGTGCCAGCCGGGCGGGCGGCTGGCCTAATGAAAAACTGTTTTTT. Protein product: CASRAGGWPNEKLFF. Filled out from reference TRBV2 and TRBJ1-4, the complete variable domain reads EPEVTQTPSHQVTQMGQEVILRCVPISNHLYFYWYRQILGQKVEFLVSFYNNEISEKSEIFDDQFSVERPDGSNFTLKIRSTKLEDSAMYFCASRAGGWPNEKLFFGSGTQLSVL.

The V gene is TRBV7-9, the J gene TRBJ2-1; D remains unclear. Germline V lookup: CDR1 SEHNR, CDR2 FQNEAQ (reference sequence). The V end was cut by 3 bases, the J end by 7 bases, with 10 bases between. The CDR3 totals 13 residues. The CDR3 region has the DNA TGTGCCAGCAGCTTTACACGAGGTAATGAGCAGTTCTTC. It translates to CASSFTRGNEQFF.

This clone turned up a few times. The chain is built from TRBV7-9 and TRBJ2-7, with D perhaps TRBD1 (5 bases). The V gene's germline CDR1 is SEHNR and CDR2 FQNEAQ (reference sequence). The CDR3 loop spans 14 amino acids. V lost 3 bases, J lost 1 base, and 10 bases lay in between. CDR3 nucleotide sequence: TGTGCCAGCAGCTTGACAGCCTTATCCTACGAGCAGTACTTC. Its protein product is CASSLTALSYEQYF.

The CDR3 loop reads CAFGQGGLYGYTF. The DNA of the CDR3 is TGTGCCTTCGGACAGGGGGGACTCTATGGCTACACCTTC. V usage is TRBV30 and J usage is TRBJ1-2; 10 bases are a match to TRBD1. This CDR3 has 13 residues. J was trimmed by 4 bases and V by 7 bases; bases with no gene match: 6. Looked up from germline, CDR1 is GTSNPN and CDR2 is SVGIG (reference sequence).

The CDR3 spells CASSLLQGVRDTEAFF. The CDR3 bases are TGTGCCAGCTCACTCCTACAGGGAGTAAGGGACACTGAAGCTTTCTTT. V gene TRBV18 combines with J gene TRBJ1-1; possibly TRBD1 for D (6 bases). The V end was cut by 4 bases, the J end by 3 bases, with 18 bases between. The CDR3 covers 16 residues. The germline V gene encodes CDR1 KGHSH and CDR2 LQKENI.

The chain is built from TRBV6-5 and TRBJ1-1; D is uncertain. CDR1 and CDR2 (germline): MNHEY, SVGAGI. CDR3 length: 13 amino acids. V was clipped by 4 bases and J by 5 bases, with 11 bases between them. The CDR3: CASSSVPRTEAFF. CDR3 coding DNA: TGTGCCAGCAGTTCCGTTCCCCGGACTGAAGCTTTCTTT.

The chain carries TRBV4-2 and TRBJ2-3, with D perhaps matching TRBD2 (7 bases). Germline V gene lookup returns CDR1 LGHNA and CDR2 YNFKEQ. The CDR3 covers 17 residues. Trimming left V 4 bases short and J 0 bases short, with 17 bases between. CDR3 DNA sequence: TGTGCCAGCAGCCGCCAGCGGGCGGGGGCTAGCACAGATACGCAGTATTTT. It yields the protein CASSRQRAGASTDTQYF.

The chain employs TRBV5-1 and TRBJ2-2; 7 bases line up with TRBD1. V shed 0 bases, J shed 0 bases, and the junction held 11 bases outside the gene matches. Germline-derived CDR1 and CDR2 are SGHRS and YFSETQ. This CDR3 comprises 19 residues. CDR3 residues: CASSLVHDTGTANTGELFF. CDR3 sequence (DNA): TGCGCCAGCAGCTTGGTCCACGATACCGGGACAGCGAACACCGGGGAGCTGTTTTTT.

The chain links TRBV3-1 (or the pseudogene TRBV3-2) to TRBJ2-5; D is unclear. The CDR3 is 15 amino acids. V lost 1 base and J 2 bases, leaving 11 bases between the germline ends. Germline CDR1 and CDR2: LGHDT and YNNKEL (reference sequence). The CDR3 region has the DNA TGTGCCAGCAGCCAAGTTGAGGCCCCGCAAGAGACCCAGTACTTC. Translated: CASSQVEAPQETQYF.